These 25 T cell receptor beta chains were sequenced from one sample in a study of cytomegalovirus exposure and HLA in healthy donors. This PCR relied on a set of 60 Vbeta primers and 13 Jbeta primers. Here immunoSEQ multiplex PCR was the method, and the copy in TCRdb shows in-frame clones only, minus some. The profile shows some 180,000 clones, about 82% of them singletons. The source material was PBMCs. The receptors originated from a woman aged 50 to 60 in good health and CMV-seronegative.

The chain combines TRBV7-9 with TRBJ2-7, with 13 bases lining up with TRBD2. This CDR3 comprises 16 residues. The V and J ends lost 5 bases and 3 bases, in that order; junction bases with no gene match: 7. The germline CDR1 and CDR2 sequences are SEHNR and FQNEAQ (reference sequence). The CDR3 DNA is TGTGCCAGCAGCCCCCGAGGGACTAGCGGGAACTACGAGCAGTACTTC. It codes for CASSPRGTSGNYEQYF. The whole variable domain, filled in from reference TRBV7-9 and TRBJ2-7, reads DTGVSQNPRHKITKRGQNVTFRCDPISEHNRLYWYRQTLGQGPEFLTYFQNEAQLEKSRLLSDRFSAERPKGSFSTLEIQRTEQGDSAMYLCASSPRGTSGNYEQYFGPGTRLTVT.

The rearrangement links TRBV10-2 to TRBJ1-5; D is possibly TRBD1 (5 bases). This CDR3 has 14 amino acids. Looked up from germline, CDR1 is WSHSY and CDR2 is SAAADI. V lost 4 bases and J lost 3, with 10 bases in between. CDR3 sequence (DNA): TGCGCCAGCAGTGTCTCGACAGTCAATCAGCCCCAGCATTTT. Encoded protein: CASSVSTVNQPQHF.

The CDR3 here is CASSERIRQGVNEKLFF. CDR3 sequence (DNA): TGTGCCAGCAGTGAAAGGATTCGACAGGGTGTTAATGAAAAACTGTTTTTT. The chain recombines TRBV6-1 with TRBJ1-4; 7 bases map to TRBD1. The CDR3 length is 17 residues. V dropped 2 bases and J dropped 4; count of bases not matched to a gene: 10. Germline V CDR1 and CDR2: MNHNS, SASEGT.

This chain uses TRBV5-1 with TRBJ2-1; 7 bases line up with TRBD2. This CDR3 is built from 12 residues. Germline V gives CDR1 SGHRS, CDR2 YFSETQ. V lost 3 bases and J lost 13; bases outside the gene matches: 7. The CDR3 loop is CASSSPGLPQFF. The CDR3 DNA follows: TGCGCCAGCAGCTCCCCGGGACTACCTCAGTTCTTC.

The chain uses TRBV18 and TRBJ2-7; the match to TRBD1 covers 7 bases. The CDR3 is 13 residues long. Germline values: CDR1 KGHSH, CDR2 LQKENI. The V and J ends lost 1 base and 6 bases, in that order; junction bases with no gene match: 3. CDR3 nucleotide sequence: TGTGCCAGCTCACCACGGACAGGCGGCGAGCAGTACTTC. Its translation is CASSPRTGGEQYF.

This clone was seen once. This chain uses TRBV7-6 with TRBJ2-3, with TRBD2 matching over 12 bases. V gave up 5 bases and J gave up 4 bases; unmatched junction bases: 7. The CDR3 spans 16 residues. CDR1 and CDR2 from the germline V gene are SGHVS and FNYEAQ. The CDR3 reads CASSPGLAGSADTQYF. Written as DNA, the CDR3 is TGTGCCAGCAGCCCCGGACTAGCGGGATCCGCAGATACGCAGTATTTT.

The DNA of the CDR3 is TGTGCCAGCAGCAGCTCCGATTTTGGACTAGCGGGAGATCGGGAGCAGTTCTTC. Translating gives CASSSSDFGLAGDREQFF. The chain uses TRBV7-9 and TRBJ2-1, with 13 bases fitting TRBD2. Germline CDR1 reads SEHNR; CDR2 reads FQNEAQ (reference sequence). The length of the CDR3 is 18 residues. The junction had 17 bases not matched to a gene; V was cut back by 5 bases and J by 10 bases.

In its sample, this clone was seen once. In DNA, the CDR3 is TGTGCCATCGGTGGGGTCATCCAGGGCTCTGGCTACACCTTC. Translating gives CAIGGVIQGSGYTF. V and J are TRBV10-3 and TRBJ1-2; TRBD1 might be the D (5 bases). The germline gives CDR1 ENHRY, CDR2 SYGVKD. The CDR3 extends over 14 amino acids. V lost 8 bases and J 7 bases, leaving 20 bases between the germline ends.

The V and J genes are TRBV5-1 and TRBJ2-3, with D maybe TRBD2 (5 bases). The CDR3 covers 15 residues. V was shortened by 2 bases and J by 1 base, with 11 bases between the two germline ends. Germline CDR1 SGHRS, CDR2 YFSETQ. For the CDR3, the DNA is TGCGCCAGCAGCTTTCATGACTACGGCACAGATACGCAGTATTTT. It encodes CASSFHDYGTDTQYF. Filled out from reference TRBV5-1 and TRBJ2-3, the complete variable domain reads KAGVTQTPRYLIKTRGQQVTLSCSPISGHRSVSWYQQTPGQGLQFLFEYFSETQRNKGNFPGRFSGRQFSNSRSEMNVSTLELGDSALYLCASSFHDYGTDTQYFGPGTRLTVL.

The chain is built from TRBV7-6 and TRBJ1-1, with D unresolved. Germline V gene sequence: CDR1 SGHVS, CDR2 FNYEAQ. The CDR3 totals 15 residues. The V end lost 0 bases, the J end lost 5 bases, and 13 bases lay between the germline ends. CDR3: CASSLARGVITEAFF. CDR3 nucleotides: TGTGCCAGCAGCTTAGCCCGCGGGGTTATAACTGAAGCTTTCTTT.

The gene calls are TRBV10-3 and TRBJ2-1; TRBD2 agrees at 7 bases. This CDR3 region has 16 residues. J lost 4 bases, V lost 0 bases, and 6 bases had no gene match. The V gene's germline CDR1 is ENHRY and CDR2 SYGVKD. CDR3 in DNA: TGTGCCATCAGTGAGTCGGCCAGCGGGGCTTACAATGAGCAGTTCTTC. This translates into CAISESASGAYNEQFF.

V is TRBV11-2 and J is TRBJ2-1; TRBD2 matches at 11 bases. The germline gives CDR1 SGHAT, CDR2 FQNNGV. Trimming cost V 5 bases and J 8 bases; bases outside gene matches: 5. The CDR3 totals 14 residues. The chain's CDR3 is CASSPGLAVHEQFF. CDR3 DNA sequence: TGTGCCAGCAGCCCGGGACTAGCGGTGCATGAGCAGTTCTTC.

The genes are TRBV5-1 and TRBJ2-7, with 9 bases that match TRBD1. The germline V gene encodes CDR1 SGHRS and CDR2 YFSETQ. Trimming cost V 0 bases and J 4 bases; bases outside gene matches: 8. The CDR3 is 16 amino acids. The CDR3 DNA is TGCGCCAGCAGCTTGGCTACAGGGGGCGCAAAATACGAGCAGTACTTC. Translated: CASSLATGGAKYEQYF.

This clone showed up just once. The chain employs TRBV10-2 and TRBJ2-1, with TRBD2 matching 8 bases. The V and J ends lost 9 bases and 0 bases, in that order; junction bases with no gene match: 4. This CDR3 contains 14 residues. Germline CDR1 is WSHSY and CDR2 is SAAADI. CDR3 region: CASTSGPSYNEQFF. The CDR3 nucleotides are TGCGCCAGTACTAGCGGACCCTCCTACAATGAGCAGTTCTTC.

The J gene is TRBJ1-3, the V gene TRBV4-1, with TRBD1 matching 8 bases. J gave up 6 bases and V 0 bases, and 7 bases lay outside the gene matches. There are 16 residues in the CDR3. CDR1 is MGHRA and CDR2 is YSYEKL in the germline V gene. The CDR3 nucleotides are TGCGCCAGCAGCCAAGATCAGGGGGCCAGTTCAAACACCATATATTTT. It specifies CASSQDQGASSNTIYF.

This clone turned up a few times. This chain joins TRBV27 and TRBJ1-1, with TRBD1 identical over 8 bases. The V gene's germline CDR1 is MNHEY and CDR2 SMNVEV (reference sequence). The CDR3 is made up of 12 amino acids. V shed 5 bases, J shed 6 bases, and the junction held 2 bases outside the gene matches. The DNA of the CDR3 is TGTGCCAGCAGTCAGGGGGCGTCTGAAGCTTTCTTT. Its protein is CASSQGASEAFF.

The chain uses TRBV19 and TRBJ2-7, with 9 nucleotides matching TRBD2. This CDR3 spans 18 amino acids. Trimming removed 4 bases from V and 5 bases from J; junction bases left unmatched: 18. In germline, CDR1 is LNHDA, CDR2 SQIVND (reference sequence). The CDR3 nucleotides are TGTGCCAGTAGTACAACAGATGCTCGAGTAGCGGGGGAGAACGAGCAGTACTTC. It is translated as CASSTTDARVAGENEQYF. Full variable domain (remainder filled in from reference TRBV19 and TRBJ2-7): DGGITQSPKYLFRKEGQNVTLSCEQNLNHDAMYWYRQDPGQGLRLIYYSQIVNDFQKGDIAEGYSVSREKKESFPLTVTSAQKNPTAFYLCASSTTDARVAGENEQYFGPGTRLTVT.

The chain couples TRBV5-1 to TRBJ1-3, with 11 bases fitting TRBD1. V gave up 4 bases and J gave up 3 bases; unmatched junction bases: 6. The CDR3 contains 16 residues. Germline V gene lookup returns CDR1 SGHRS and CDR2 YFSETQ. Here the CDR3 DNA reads TGCGCCAGCAGCCTAACAGGGACAGGGGGTGGAAACACCATATATTTT. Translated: CASSLTGTGGGNTIYF.

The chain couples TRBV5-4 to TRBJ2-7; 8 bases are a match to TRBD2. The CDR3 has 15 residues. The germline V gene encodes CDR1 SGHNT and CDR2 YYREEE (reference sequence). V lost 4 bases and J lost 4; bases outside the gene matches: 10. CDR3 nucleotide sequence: TGTGCCAGCAGCCCGGGGGGGTTGAGCCGGTACGAGCAGTACTTC. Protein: CASSPGGLSRYEQYF.

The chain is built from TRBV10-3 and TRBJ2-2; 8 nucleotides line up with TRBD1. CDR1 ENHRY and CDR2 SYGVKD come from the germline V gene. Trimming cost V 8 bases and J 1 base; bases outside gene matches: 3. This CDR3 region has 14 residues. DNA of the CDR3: TGTGCCATCGGCGACAGGGGGAACACCGGGGAGCTGTTTTTT. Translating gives CAIGDRGNTGELFF.

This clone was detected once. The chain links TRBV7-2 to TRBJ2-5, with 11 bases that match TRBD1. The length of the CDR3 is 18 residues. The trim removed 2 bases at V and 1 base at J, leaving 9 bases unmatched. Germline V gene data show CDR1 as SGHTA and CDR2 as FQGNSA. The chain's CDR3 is CASSLKRTGTGGQETQYF. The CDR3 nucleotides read TGTGCCAGCAGCTTAAAAAGAACCGGGACAGGGGGCCAAGAGACCCAGTACTTC.

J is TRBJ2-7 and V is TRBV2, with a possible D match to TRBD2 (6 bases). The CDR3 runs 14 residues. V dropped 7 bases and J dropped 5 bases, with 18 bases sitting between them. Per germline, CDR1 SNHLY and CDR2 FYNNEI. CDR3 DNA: TGTGCCAGCAAGGGAAATCGGGGGACCCACGAGCAGTACTTC. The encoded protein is CASKGNRGTHEQYF.

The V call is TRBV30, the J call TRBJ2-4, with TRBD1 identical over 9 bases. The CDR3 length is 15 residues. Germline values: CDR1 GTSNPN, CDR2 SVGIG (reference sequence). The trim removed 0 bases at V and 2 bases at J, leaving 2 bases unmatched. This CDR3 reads CAWSVGQGTKNIQYF. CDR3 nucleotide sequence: TGTGCCTGGAGTGTCGGACAGGGGACCAAAAACATTCAGTACTTC.

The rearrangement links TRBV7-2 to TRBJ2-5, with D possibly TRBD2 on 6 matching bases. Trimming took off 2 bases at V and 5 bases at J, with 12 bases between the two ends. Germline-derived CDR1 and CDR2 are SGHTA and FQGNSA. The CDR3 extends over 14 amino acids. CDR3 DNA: TGTGCCAGCAGCTTAAGGAGGGCCGGTGAGACCCAGTACTTC. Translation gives CASSLRRAGETQYF.

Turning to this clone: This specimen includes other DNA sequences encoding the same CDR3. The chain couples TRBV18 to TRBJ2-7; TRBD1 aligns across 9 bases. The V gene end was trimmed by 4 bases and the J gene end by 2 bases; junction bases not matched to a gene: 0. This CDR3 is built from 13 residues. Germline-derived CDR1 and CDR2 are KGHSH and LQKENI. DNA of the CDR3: TGTGCCAGCTCACGGACAGGGGCCTACGAGCAGTACTTC. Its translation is CASSRTGAYEQYF.